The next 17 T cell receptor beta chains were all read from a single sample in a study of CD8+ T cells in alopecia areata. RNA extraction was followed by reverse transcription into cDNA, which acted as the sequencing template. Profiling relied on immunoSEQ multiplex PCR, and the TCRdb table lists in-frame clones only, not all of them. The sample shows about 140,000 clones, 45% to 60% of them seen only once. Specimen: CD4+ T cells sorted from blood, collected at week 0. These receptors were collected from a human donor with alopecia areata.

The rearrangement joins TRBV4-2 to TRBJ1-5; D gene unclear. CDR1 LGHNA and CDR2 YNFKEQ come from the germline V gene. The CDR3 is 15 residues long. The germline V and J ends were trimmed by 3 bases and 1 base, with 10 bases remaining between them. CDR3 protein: CASSHGLRSNQPQHF. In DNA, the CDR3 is TGTGCCAGCAGCCATGGGTTAAGGAGCAATCAGCCCCAGCATTTT.

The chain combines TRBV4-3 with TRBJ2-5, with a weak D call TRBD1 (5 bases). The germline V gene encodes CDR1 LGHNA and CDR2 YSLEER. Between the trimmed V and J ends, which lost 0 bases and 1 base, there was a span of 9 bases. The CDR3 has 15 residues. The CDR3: CASSQDRVLQETQYF. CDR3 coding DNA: TGCGCCAGCAGCCAAGACAGGGTCCTCCAAGAGACCCAGTACTTC.

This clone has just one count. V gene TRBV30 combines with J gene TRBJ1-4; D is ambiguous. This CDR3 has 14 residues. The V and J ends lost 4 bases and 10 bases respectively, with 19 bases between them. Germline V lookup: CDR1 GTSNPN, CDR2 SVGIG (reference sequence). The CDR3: CAWTPASTGGKLFF. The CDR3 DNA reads TGTGCCTGGACACCGGCCTCAACCGGCGGAAAACTGTTTTTT.

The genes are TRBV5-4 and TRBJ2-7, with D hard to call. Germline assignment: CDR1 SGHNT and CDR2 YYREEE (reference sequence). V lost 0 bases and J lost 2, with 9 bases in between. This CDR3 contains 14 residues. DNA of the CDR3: TGTGCCAGCAGCTTGGATATGGGAACCTACGAGCAGTACTTC. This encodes CASSLDMGTYEQYF.

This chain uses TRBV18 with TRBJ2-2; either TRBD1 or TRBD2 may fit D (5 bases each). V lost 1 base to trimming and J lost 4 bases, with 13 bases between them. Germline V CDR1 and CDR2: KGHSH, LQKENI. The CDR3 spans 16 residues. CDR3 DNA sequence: TGTGCCAGCTCACCACTCGGGGACCGAGCCACCGGGGAGCTGTTTTTT. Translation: CASSPLGDRATGELFF.

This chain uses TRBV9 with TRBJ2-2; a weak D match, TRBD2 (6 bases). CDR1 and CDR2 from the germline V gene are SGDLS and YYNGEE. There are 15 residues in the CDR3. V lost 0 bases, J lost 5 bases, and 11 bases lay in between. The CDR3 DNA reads TGTGCCAGCAGCGTAGATGGGACTGCTACCGGGGAGCTGTTTTTT. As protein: CASSVDGTATGELFF. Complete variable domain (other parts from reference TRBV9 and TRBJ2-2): DSGVTQTPKHLITATGQRVTLRCSPRSGDLSVYWYQQSLDQGLQFLIQYYNGEERAKGNILERFSAQQFPDLHSELNLSSLELGDSALYFCASSVDGTATGELFFGEGSRLTVL.

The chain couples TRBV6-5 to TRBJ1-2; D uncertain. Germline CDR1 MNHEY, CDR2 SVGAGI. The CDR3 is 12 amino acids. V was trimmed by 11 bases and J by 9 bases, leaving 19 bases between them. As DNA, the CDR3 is TGTGCCGGCCCCCTAAACCCGCGGCGCTACACCTTC. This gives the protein CAGPLNPRRYTF.

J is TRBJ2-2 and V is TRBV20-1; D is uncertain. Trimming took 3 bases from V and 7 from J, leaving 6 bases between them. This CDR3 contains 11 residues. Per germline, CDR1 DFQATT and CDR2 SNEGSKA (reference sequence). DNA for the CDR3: TGCAGTGCTAGGGAGAACGGGGAGCTGTTTTTT. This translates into CSARENGELFF.

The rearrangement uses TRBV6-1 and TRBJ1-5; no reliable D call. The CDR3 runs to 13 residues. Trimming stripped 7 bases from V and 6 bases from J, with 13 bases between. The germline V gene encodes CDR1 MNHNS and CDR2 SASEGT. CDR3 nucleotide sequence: TGTGCCAGCATGAGTTACAGTTCTCAGCCCCAGCATTTT. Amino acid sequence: CASMSYSSQPQHF.

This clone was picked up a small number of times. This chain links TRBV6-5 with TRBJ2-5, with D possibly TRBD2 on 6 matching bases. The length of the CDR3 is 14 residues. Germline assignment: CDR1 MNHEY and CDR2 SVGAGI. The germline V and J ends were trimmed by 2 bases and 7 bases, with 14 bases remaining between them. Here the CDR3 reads CASSYRTIGGTQYF. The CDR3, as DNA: TGTGCCAGCAGTTACCGGACTATCGGCGGGACCCAGTACTTC.

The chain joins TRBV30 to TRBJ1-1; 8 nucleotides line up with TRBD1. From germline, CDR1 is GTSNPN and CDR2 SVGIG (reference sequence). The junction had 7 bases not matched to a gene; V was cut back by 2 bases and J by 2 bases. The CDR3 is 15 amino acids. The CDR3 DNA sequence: TGTGCCTGGAGTCCTACGACAGGGGTCAACACTGAAGCTTTCTTT. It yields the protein CAWSPTTGVNTEAFF.

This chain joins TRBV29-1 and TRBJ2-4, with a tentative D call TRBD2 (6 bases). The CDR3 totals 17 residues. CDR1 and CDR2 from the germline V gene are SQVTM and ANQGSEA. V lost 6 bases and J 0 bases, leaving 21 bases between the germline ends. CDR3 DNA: TGCAGCGTCTCCCGCGGGACCGGAGAGCTAGCCAAAAACATTCAGTACTTC. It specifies CSVSRGTGELAKNIQYF.

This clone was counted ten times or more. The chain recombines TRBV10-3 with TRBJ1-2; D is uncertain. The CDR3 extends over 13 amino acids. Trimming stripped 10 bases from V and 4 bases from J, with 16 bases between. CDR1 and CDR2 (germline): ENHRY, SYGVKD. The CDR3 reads CATVGQTTYGYTF. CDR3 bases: TGTGCCACCGTGGGCCAGACTACCTATGGCTACACCTTC.

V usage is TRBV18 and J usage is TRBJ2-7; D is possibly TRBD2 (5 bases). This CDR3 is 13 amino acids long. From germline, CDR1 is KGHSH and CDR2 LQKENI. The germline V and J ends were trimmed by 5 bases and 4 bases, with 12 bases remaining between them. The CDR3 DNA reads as TGTGCCAGCTCAGACGGGGTGGGGTACGAGCAGTACTTC. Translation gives CASSDGVGYEQYF.

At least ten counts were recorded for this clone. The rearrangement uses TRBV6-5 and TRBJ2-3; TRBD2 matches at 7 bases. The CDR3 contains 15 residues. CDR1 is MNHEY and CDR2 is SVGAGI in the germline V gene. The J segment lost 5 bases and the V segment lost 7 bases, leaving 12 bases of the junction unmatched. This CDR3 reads CASNLAGSHGDTQYF. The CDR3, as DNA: TGTGCCAGCAACTTAGCGGGTTCTCACGGAGATACGCAGTATTTT.

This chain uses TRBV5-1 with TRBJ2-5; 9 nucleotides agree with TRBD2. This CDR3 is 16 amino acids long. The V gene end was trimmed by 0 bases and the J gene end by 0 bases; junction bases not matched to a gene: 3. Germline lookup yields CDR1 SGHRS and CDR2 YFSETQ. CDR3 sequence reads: CASSLGLAEYQETQYF. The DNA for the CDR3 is TGCGCCAGCAGCTTGGGACTAGCGGAGTACCAAGAGACCCAGTACTTC.

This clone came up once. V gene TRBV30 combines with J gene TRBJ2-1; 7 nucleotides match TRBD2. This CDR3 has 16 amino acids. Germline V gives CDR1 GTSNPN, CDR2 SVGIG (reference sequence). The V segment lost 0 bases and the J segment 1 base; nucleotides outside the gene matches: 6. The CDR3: CAWSVWGEGSYNEQFF. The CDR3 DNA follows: TGTGCCTGGAGTGTCTGGGGGGAGGGGTCCTACAATGAGCAGTTCTTC.